This T cell receptor (beta chain) was identified during a study of T cells in Graves' hyperthyroidism and ophthalmopathy. Study outcomes and limitations: A 13 V-J signature model discriminated ophthalmopathy versus stable hyperthyroidism.

Ophthalmopathy patients showed a Clinical Activity Score of at least 3, NOSPECS grade of at least 4 and duration under 3 months. Each 10 ml fresh peripheral blood draw supplied the PBMCs. RNA transcripts served as the template for amplifying TCR beta CDR3 regions. HTBI primers were the set used in a first-round RT-PCR of the TCR CDR3. TCRdb analysed the multiplex PCR reads with MiXCR anew, one entry per CDR3 protein. The profile shows about 270,000 distinct CDR3 sequences, about 25% of them singletons. This clonotype occurred many times. Its antigen remains unidentified. Source material: blood. The source is a woman in her forties with Graves' ophthalmopathy.

CDR3: CSVEEQGSGGYGYTF. The CDR3 DNA sequence: TGCAGCGTTGAAGAACAGGGGAGCGGCGGCTATGGCTACACCTTC. The V gene is TRBV29-1, the J gene TRBJ1-2, with 7 bases aligning to TRBD1. The germline V gene encodes CDR1 SQVTM and CDR2 ANQGSEA. The CDR3 sequence is 15 residues long. V shed 0 bases, J shed 4 bases, and the junction held 8 bases outside the gene matches. The whole variable domain, remainder taken from reference TRBV29-1 and TRBJ1-2, is SAVISQKPSRDICQRGTSLTIQCQVDSQVTMMFWYRQQPGQSLTLIATANQGSEATYESGFVIDKFPISRPNLTFSTLTVSNMSPEDSSIYLCSVEEQGSGGYGYTFGSGTRLTVV.